The present T cell receptor beta chain was sequenced within a study of blood T cells in healthy people across ages. Through a sample-barcoded 5' primer and a J-beta primer mix, a second PCR was run for roughly 6 to 11 cycles. TCRdb reanalysed the 5' RACE reads using MiXCR and keeps one entry per CDR3 protein. The sample has about 500,000 distinct CDR3 sequences, more than 20% seen once. V trimming: 6 bases; J trimming: 6 bases; junction bases outside the gene matches: 7. The CDR3 covers 13 residues. CDR1 and CDR2 from the germline V gene are MDHEN and SYDVKM. Concerning this clonotype itself: Its antigen is unidentified.

Study-level findings and limits: Diversity of TCR beta correlated strongly with naive T cell percentage.

These data also formed part of another study, on T cells of mothers and their children. Per that study: Sequencing got over 10 million TCR beta CDR3 reads from each mother and several million from each child.

The material sequenced was blood. This rearrangement joins TRBV28 to TRBJ2-7, with TRBD1 matching 8 bases. The TCR originated in a boy aged 5-17 years in good health. Here the CDR3 DNA reads TGTGCCAGCAGAAGAGGACAGGGAGGCGAGCAGTACTTC. The encoded protein is CASRRGQGGEQYF.